This T cell receptor beta chain is from a study of blood T cells in healthy people across ages. Findings of the study overall: Long-lived and aged donors differed, with more naive CD4+ cells and higher diversity in the long-lived. Higher naive T cell percentage went strongly together with higher TCR beta diversity. Age brought a roughly linear fall in TCR beta diversity measured per million T cells.

Together with a sample-barcoded 5' primer, a J-beta primer mix was included in a second PCR lasting about 6 to 11 cycles. Carrying 12 random nucleotides, a template-switch adaptor labeled each individual cDNA molecule. TCRdb re-derived calls from the 5' RACE reads in MiXCR, one entry per CDR3 protein. This sample yields over a million distinct CDR3 sequences, of which 40% to 50% are seen a single time; 7.9% belongs to the top ten. On this clonotype: No antigen is known for it.

The CDR3 totals 15 residues. CDR1 is MNHEY and CDR2 is SVGAGI in the germline V gene. V lost 6 bases to trimming and J lost 2 bases, with 15 bases between them. The clonotype comes from a woman between 18 and 29 years old in good health. The sample consisted of blood. The chain joins TRBV6-5 to TRBJ2-3; maybe TRBD1 (6 bases). The CDR3 bases are TGTGCCAGCAGCCTACAGGGCACCTACACAGATACGCAGTATTTT. The encoded protein is CASSLQGTYTDTQYF.